This passage covers 15 T cell receptor beta chains from one sample sequenced in a study of T cell clusters in autoimmune cytopenias. TRB was amplified from 250 ng of peripheral blood genomic DNA per sample. One tube held mixed TRB-A and TRB-B primer pools for touch-down PCR. TCRdb reprocessed the multiplex PCR reads; each CDR3 protein has one entry and no DNA is given. Recorded here are some 3,000 distinct CDR3 sequences; the top ten clones represent about 3.3%. Material: peripheral blood. All receptors come from a human donor with an autoimmune cytopenia or autoimmune hepatitis (not recorded which).

V gene TRBV4-1 combines with J gene TRBJ2-4; TCRdb outputs TRBD1, but without DNA this stays unchecked. Germline assignment: CDR1 MGHRA and CDR2 YSYEKL. The CDR3 is 15 amino acids. The CDR3 is CASSQELAGGAIQYF.

The V gene is TRBV5-4, the J gene TRBJ1-1; the D gene TCRdb calls, TRBD1, cannot be checked with no DNA. The CDR3 is 14 amino acids. Germline lookup yields CDR1 SGHNT and CDR2 YYREEE (reference sequence). CDR3 sequence reads: CASSFGTGLTEAFF.

This clonotype is called medium-sized (0.01 to 0.1%) based on its frequency. The CDR3 loop reads CASSISGLSYNSPLHF. The chain links TRBV19 to TRBJ1-6. Looked up from germline, CDR1 is LNHDA and CDR2 is SQIVND (reference sequence). The CDR3 is 16 residues long.

Its frequency marks this clonotype as medium-sized. The chain carries TRBV30 and TRBJ2-1; with no DNA, the TCRdb D assignment of TRBD2 cannot be verified. The CDR3 spans 14 residues. Germline V CDR1 and CDR2: GTSNPN, SVGIG (reference sequence). CDR3 sequence: CAWSVGTSLDEQFF.

This chain joins TRBV20-1 and TRBJ2-1; TCRdb reports TRBD2, a call that lacks DNA to check it against. This CDR3 is 11 amino acids long. Looked up from germline, CDR1 is DFQATT and CDR2 is SNEGSKA (reference sequence). This chain's CDR3 is CSARTSLQQFF.

The rearrangement links TRBV6-1 to TRBJ1-1; the TCRdb call, TRBD1, lacks DNA for checking. Germline V CDR1 and CDR2: MNHNS, SASEGT. This CDR3 contains 17 residues. Here the CDR3 reads CASSEREGAAPTPKAFF.

By frequency, this clonotype registers medium-sized. The chain recombines TRBV14 with TRBJ2-7; there is no DNA to check the TCRdb D call of TRBD2. This CDR3 region has 18 residues. Looked up from germline, CDR1 is SGHDN and CDR2 is FVKESK. This CDR3 reads CASSLRGPSAFSSYEQYF.

This clonotype shows up as large (0.1 to 1%) by frequency. The chain employs TRBV29-1 and TRBJ2-7; the TCRdb D gene call, TRBD2, has no DNA to confirm it. CDR3 length: 12 residues. CDR1 is SQVTM and CDR2 is ANQGSEA in the germline V gene. The CDR3 loop is CSGGEGTYEQYF.

Its frequency marks this clonotype as medium-sized. The chain joins TRBV13 to TRBJ1-1. Per germline, CDR1 PRHDT and CDR2 FYEKMQ (reference sequence). The CDR3 is made up of 15 amino acids. CDR3 sequence reads: CASENRGGGSTEAFF. The full variable domain, completed using reference TRBV13 and TRBJ1-1, is AAGVIQSPRHLIKEKRETATLKCYPIPRHDTVYWYQQGPGQDPQFLISFYEKMQSDKGSIPDRFSAQQFSDYHSELNMSSLELGDSALYFCASENRGGGSTEAFFGQGTRLTVV.

CDR3 sequence reads: CDKGGRATDTQYF. J is TRBJ2-3 and V is TRBV7-3; TCRdb designates TRBD2, a call that cannot be tested without DNA. From germline, CDR1 is SGHTA and CDR2 FQGTGA. This CDR3 has 13 residues. Together with reference TRBV7-3 and TRBJ2-3, the CDR3 gives the full variable domain: GAGVSQTPSNKVTEKGKYVELRCDPISGHTALYWYRQSLGQGPEFLIYFQGTGAADDSGLPNDRFFAVRPEGSVSTLKIQRTERGDSAVYLCDKGGRATDTQYFGPGTRLTVL.

By frequency, this clonotype is medium-sized (0.01 to 0.1%). This rearrangement joins TRBV5-6 to TRBJ2-3; checking the TCRdb D call of TRBD1 is not possible without DNA. The CDR3 has 13 residues. Germline V lookup: CDR1 SGHDT, CDR2 YYEEEE. CDR3: CASSRDSTDTQYF.

This clonotype is deemed medium-sized by its frequency. The V gene is TRBV19, the J gene TRBJ1-5; TCRdb calls TRBD1, which cannot be checked without DNA. The CDR3 has 14 amino acids. Germline CDR1 LNHDA, CDR2 SQIVND (reference sequence). The CDR3 spells CASMRTGEEKPQHF.

This clonotype ranks as medium-sized in terms of frequency. The genes are TRBV5-1 and TRBJ2-3; the TCRdb call, TRBD2, lacks DNA for checking. Germline lookup yields CDR1 SGHRS and CDR2 YFSETQ. The CDR3 is 18 residues long. The chain's CDR3 is CASGLGRGATTSTDTQYF.

Measured by frequency, this clonotype is medium-sized. The V and J genes are TRBV20-1 and TRBJ1-2; the D gene TCRdb calls, TRBD1, cannot be checked with no DNA. Looked up from germline, CDR1 is DFQATT and CDR2 is SNEGSKA (reference sequence). This CDR3 is built from 11 residues. CDR3: CSAPGLNGYTF.

By frequency, this clonotype is medium-sized. This chain connects TRBV6-5 to TRBJ1-2. The CDR3 contains 14 residues. Germline lookup yields CDR1 MNHEY and CDR2 SVGAGI. The CDR3 spells CASSYSIWQSSHTF.